The entry below describes one T cell receptor (beta chain). Together with a sample-barcoded 5' primer, a J-beta primer mix was included in a second PCR lasting about 7 to 12 cycles. One entry per CDR3 protein results from TCRdb running MiXCR on the 5' RACE reads. Among approximately 850,000 distinct CDR3 sequences listed, over 45% were seen once. CDR1 is DFQATT and CDR2 is SNEGSKA in the germline V gene (reference sequence). Losses at the gene ends were 0 bases for V and 8 bases for J; bases not matched to a gene: 2. The CDR3 spans 13 residues. The data originate from a study of blood T cells in healthy people across ages.

Sequenced material: blood. The chain combines TRBV20-1 with TRBJ2-1, with 9 positions matching TRBD2. The TCR originated in a man aged 25 to 40 in good health. CDR3 residues: CSAREGGRDEQFF. The DNA for the CDR3 is TGCAGTGCTAGAGAAGGCGGGAGGGATGAGCAGTTCTTC.